This T cell receptor (beta chain) emerged from a study of blood T cell repertoires in COVID-19. Trimming removed 4 bases at V and 0 bases at J, with 24 bases between. The length of the CDR3 is 20 residues. In germline, CDR1 is MNHEY, CDR2 SMNVEV (reference sequence). Repertoires were generated with immunoSEQ multiplex PCR, while TCRdb's copy carries only in-frame clones and drops some. The table has 350,000 to 450,000 clones, around 87% seen once; the top ten hold 1.5% to 2%. V gene TRBV27 combines with J gene TRBJ1-4; no reliable D call. Sequencing input: PBMCs or T cells enriched from blood (not recorded which). This TCR came from a man aged 35-49 years in a cohort exposed to, infected with or recovered from COVID-19 (not recorded which). CDR3 bases: TGTGCCAGCAGTTCTAGACCTCCGAGGGAGTCTTGGGCAACTAATGAAAAACTGTTTTTT. Residues: CASSSRPPRESWATNEKLFF.